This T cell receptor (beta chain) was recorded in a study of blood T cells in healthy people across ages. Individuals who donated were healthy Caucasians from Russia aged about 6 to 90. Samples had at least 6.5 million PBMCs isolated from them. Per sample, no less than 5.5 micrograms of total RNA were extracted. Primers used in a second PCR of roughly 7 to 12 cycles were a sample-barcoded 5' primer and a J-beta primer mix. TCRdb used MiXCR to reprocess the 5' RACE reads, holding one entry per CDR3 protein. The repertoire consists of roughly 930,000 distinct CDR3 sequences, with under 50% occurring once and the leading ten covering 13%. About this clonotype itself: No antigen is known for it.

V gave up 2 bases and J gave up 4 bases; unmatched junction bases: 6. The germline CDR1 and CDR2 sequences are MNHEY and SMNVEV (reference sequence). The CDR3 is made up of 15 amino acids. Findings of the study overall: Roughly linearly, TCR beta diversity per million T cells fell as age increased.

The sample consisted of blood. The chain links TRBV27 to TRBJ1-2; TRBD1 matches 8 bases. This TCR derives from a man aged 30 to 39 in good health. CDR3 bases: TGTGCCAGCAGTTTAGAGCCAGGGGGCGGCTATGGCTACACCTTC. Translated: CASSLEPGGGYGYTF.